This T cell receptor (beta chain) appears in the sequencing data of a study of cytomegalovirus exposure and HLA in healthy donors. The study, taken as a whole, reports: Another analysis was done later, and it associated around 15,000 TCR beta sequences with HLA alleles at 0.05 false discovery rate. Presence/absence analysis assumed near-uniform sequencing depth across donors. Per a later analysis, HLA-associated TCR beta chains showed more clonal expansion than other, equally common TCR beta chains. Cytomegalovirus status, reportedly, was diagnosed with high specificity and sensitivity by the classifier.

In the case of this clone: Its antigen is undetermined.

V dropped 3 bases and J dropped 7; count of bases not matched to a gene: 9. Germline CDR1 reads MDHEN; CDR2 reads SYDVKM. This CDR3 is built from 16 residues. The PCR was carried out with 60 Vbeta primers and 13 Jbeta primers. TCRdb's copy holds only in-frame clones and misses some; the assay was immunoSEQ multiplex PCR. Of 110,000 or so clones listed, 77% are singletons. Sequenced material: PBMCs. V and J are TRBV28 and TRBJ2-2; 9 bases match TRBD1. The sequence was obtained from a man aged 40-49 years in good health and CMV-seropositive. CDR3 nucleotides: TGTGCCAGCAGTTTCCGGGACAGGGCTTGGGGCGGGGAGCTGTTTTTT. Translating it yields CASSFRDRAWGGELFF.